The 30 T cell receptor beta chains below come from one sample, sequenced in a study of cytomegalovirus exposure and HLA in healthy donors. Vbeta (60) and Jbeta (13) primers were used in the PCR. The protocol was immunoSEQ multiplex PCR, while the TCRdb copy is restricted to in-frame clones and leaves out a portion. Here the sample spans about 150,000 clones, about three quarters being singletons. Sequenced material: PBMCs. These receptors were collected from a man in his late teens or twenties in good health and CMV-seronegative.

The rearrangement uses TRBV5-1 and TRBJ2-5, with TRBD1 as a possible D gene (5 bases). Trimming left V 0 bases short and J 5 bases short, with 8 bases between. The germline V gene encodes CDR1 SGHRS and CDR2 YFSETQ. This CDR3 contains 13 residues. CDR3 coding DNA: TGCGCCAGCAGCTTGGGGGGCCGGGAGACCCAGTACTTC. Translating gives CASSLGGRETQYF. Supplemented by reference TRBV5-1 and TRBJ2-5, the full variable domain reads KAGVTQTPRYLIKTRGQQVTLSCSPISGHRSVSWYQQTPGQGLQFLFEYFSETQRNKGNFPGRFSGRQFSNSRSEMNVSTLELGDSALYLCASSLGGRETQYFGPGTRLLVL.

This chain joins TRBV6-5 and TRBJ1-2, with 9 bases lining up with TRBD1. Germline V CDR1 and CDR2: MNHEY, SVGAGI. J was trimmed by 5 bases and V by 2 bases; bases with no gene match: 6. The CDR3 extends over 15 amino acids. CDR3 DNA: TGTGCCAGCAGTTACCGGGACAGGGTCGGGTATGGCTACACCTTC. Translating gives CASSYRDRVGYGYTF.

The rearrangement joins TRBV9 to TRBJ2-3; 13 positions agree with TRBD2. Per germline, CDR1 SGDLS and CDR2 YYNGEE. After removal of 3 bases from V and 6 bases from J, the junction contained 7 bases not matched to a gene. The CDR3 covers 16 residues. The CDR3 reads CASSAKTSGRRDTQYF. The CDR3 DNA sequence: TGTGCCAGCAGCGCCAAGACTAGCGGGAGGAGGGATACGCAGTATTTT.

V usage is TRBV7-9 and J usage is TRBJ2-7; 14 positions agree with TRBD2. Trimming at V came to 4 bases and at J to 5 bases, leaving 7 bases not matched to a gene. This CDR3 is built from 16 residues. Germline V gene data show CDR1 as SEHNR and CDR2 as FQNEAQ (reference sequence). The CDR3 DNA sequence: TGTGCCAGCAGCTCCCCCGCGGGACTAGCGGGAGACGAGCAGTACTTC. It specifies CASSSPAGLAGDEQYF.

The V gene is TRBV5-6, the J gene TRBJ2-3, with a possible D match to TRBD2 (6 bases). CDR1 is SGHDT, CDR2 YYEEEE, per germline. V dropped 4 bases and J dropped 3 bases, with 18 bases sitting between them. The length of the CDR3 is 16 residues. The chain's CDR3 is CASSPGLTRPTDTQYF. The CDR3 coding sequence is TGTGCCAGCAGCCCTGGTCTGACTAGGCCAACAGATACGCAGTATTTT.

CDR3 in amino acids: CASQTAGSQPQHF. The CDR3 DNA is TGTGCCAGCCAGACGGCCGGGTCCCAGCCCCAGCATTTT. This rearrangement joins TRBV18 to TRBJ1-5; no firm D call. Germline loops: CDR1 KGHSH, CDR2 LQKENI. Deletions cut 8 bases from V and 7 bases from J, with 15 bases between. The CDR3 spans 13 residues.

This clone has only a few counts. V gene TRBV6-5 combines with J gene TRBJ1-1, with 8 bases identical to TRBD1. From germline, CDR1 is MNHEY and CDR2 SVGAGI. The ends lost 5 bases at V and 6 bases at J; junction bases unmatched: 5. The CDR3 consists of 13 residues. For the CDR3, the DNA is TGTGCCAGCAGTCGACAGGGGTGGGCTGAAGCTTTCTTT. Its translation: CASSRQGWAEAFF.

The chain employs TRBV10-3 and TRBJ1-1, with D uncertain. The CDR3 has 13 amino acids. The V end was cut by 10 bases, the J end by 0 bases, with 12 bases between. Germline CDR1 reads ENHRY; CDR2 reads SYGVKD. CDR3 in DNA: TGTGCCAACATGCGGAGTTTGAACACTGAAGCTTTCTTT. Its protein is CANMRSLNTEAFF.

This clone was observed a few times. The chain joins TRBV19 to TRBJ2-7, with D possibly matching TRBD2 (5 bases). There are 14 residues in the CDR3. Trimming removed 5 bases at V and 0 bases at J, with 11 bases between. CDR1 and CDR2 (germline): LNHDA, SQIVND (reference sequence). The CDR3 DNA reads TGTGCCAGTAGTTGGCAGGACTCCTCCTACGAGCAGTACTTC. Protein product: CASSWQDSSYEQYF.

The chain has TRBV10-1 and TRBJ2-2, with a tentative D call TRBD1 (6 bases). CDR3 length: 15 amino acids. With 0 bases removed from V and 4 bases from J, the gap between germline ends came to 9 bases. The germline CDR1 and CDR2 sequences are WNHNN and SYGVQD (reference sequence). This CDR3 is CASSESQGPTGELFF. DNA of the CDR3: TGCGCCAGCAGTGAGTCCCAGGGGCCCACCGGGGAGCTGTTTTTT.

This chain links TRBV7-7 with TRBJ2-3; 9 nucleotides match TRBD2. The CDR3 spans 15 residues. Germline trimming cut 3 bases from V and 2 bases from J; bases unmatched to any gene: 3. Per the germline V gene, CDR1 is SSHAT and CDR2 is FNYEAQ (reference sequence). The DNA for the CDR3 is TGTGCCAGCAGCTTGCGGGAGGGTAACACAGATACGCAGTATTTT. This translates into CASSLREGNTDTQYF.

This chain uses TRBV5-4 with TRBJ2-3; tentatively, D is TRBD2 (6 bases). Trimming removed 4 bases from V and 2 bases from J, with 14 bases in between. The length of the CDR3 is 15 residues. The V gene's germline CDR1 is SGHNT and CDR2 YYREEE (reference sequence). The DNA for the CDR3 is TGTGCCAGCAGCCTGGGTAGCGGTCACACAGATACGCAGTATTTT. Its translation is CASSLGSGHTDTQYF.

The chain is built from TRBV9 and TRBJ2-2; the match to TRBD2 covers 7 bases. Per germline, CDR1 SGDLS and CDR2 YYNGEE. V shed 4 bases, J shed 6 bases, and the junction held 15 bases outside the gene matches. The CDR3 has 17 residues. DNA of the CDR3: TGTGCCAGCAGCCCCTCCCCGACTAGCCTCGGCCCCGGGGAGCTGTTTTTT. Its translation: CASSPSPTSLGPGELFF.

The chain combines TRBV5-1 with TRBJ2-2; unclear D gene. V was cut by 3 bases and J by 10 bases, with 10 bases left in between. The germline gives CDR1 SGHRS, CDR2 YFSETQ. This CDR3 has 12 residues. This chain's CDR3 is CASSSPLEELFF. CDR3 bases: TGCGCCAGCAGCTCCCCACTCGAGGAGCTGTTTTTT.

V and J are TRBV18 and TRBJ2-7, with 11 bases fitting TRBD2. CDR1 is KGHSH, CDR2 LQKENI, per germline. With 3 bases clipped from V and 6 bases from J, the junction kept 4 bases outside the gene matches. The CDR3 runs to 14 residues. The CDR3 DNA sequence: TGTGCCAGCTCACCGGGTAGCGGGAGGGGCGAGCAGTACTTC. As protein: CASSPGSGRGEQYF.

The chain employs TRBV28 and TRBJ1-2; TRBD1 is a possible D gene (6 bases). Per the germline V gene, CDR1 is MDHEN and CDR2 is SYDVKM. CDR3 length equals 15 residues. Trimming cost V 1 base and J 5 bases, with 14 bases left between them. CDR3 region: CASSLSQGSRYGYTF. CDR3 in DNA: TGTGCCAGCAGTTTATCCCAGGGGTCGCGTTATGGCTACACCTTC.

The chain couples TRBV9 to TRBJ2-2, with D possibly matching TRBD2 (5 bases). The CDR3 contains 15 residues. With 0 bases removed from V and 5 bases from J, the gap between germline ends came to 11 bases. CDR1 is SGDLS and CDR2 is YYNGEE in the germline V gene. The CDR3 loop reads CASSVGAGGTGELFF. CDR3 coding DNA: TGTGCCAGCAGCGTAGGGGCAGGAGGTACCGGGGAGCTGTTTTTT. Filled out from reference TRBV9 and TRBJ2-2, the complete variable domain reads DSGVTQTPKHLITATGQRVTLRCSPRSGDLSVYWYQQSLDQGLQFLIQYYNGEERAKGNILERFSAQQFPDLHSELNLSSLELGDSALYFCASSVGAGGTGELFFGEGSRLTVL.

V is TRBV7-7 and J is TRBJ2-1; D not resolved. Germline assignment: CDR1 SSHAT and CDR2 FNYEAQ (reference sequence). Trimming left V 1 base short and J 6 bases short, with 13 bases between. The CDR3 consists of 15 residues. The CDR3 here is CASSLGAHVPNEQFF. CDR3 nucleotides: TGTGCCAGCAGCTTAGGAGCCCACGTGCCCAATGAGCAGTTCTTC.

J is TRBJ2-7 and V is TRBV18; 11 bases match TRBD2. This CDR3 has 14 residues. Germline loops: CDR1 KGHSH, CDR2 LQKENI. V lost 6 bases to trimming and J lost 3 bases; unmatched junction nucleotides: 4. The CDR3 here is CASSVAGGIYEQYF. The CDR3 nucleotides are TGTGCCAGCTCTGTAGCGGGAGGGATCTACGAGCAGTACTTC.

This clone showed up just once. This chain joins TRBV12-5 and TRBJ2-4; a weak D match, TRBD2 (5 bases). V lost 6 bases and J 8 bases, leaving 11 bases between the germline ends. The CDR3 contains 12 residues. Per germline, CDR1 LGHNT and CDR2 FRNRAP. CDR3 sequence reads: CASGPGRDIQYF. The DNA for the CDR3 is TGTGCTAGTGGCCCCGGGCGGGACATTCAGTACTTC.

V and J are TRBV2 and TRBJ2-1; possibly TRBD2 for D (6 bases). Trimming took off 7 bases at V and 2 bases at J, with 9 bases between the two ends. CDR1 is SNHLY and CDR2 is FYNNEI in the germline V gene. This CDR3 comprises 13 residues. The CDR3 reads CASTRGTYNEQFF. The CDR3 DNA reads as TGTGCCAGCACCCGCGGGACCTACAATGAGCAGTTCTTC.

This chain connects TRBV7-2 to TRBJ2-7; TRBD2 is a possible D gene (5 bases). Trimming pared 1 base from V and 1 base from J, leaving 11 bases between. Per germline, CDR1 SGHTA and CDR2 FQGNSA. This CDR3 has 15 amino acids. The CDR3 DNA is TGTGCCAGCAGCTTAGGGGTCGGGATGTCCTACGAGCAGTACTTC. It yields the protein CASSLGVGMSYEQYF.

The CDR3 sequence is CASSLPQETQYF. As DNA, the CDR3 is TGCGCCAGCAGCTTGCCACAAGAGACCCAGTACTTC. The genes are TRBV5-1 and TRBJ2-5; the D is unclear. This CDR3 has 12 amino acids. The germline gives CDR1 SGHRS, CDR2 YFSETQ. The ends were cut back, 1 base at V and 2 bases at J, with 3 bases in the middle.

This chain connects TRBV7-9 to TRBJ1-1; 10 bases line up with TRBD1. CDR1 SEHNR and CDR2 FQNEAQ come from the germline V gene (reference sequence). The CDR3 loop spans 14 amino acids. The J segment lost 4 bases and the V segment lost 5 bases, leaving 4 bases of the junction unmatched. CDR3 bases: TGTGCCAGCAGCCCGACAGGGGGCGGCACTGAAGCTTTCTTT. Protein: CASSPTGGGTEAFF.

The chain uses TRBV7-2 and TRBJ2-1, with 8 bases fitting TRBD2. Germline V gene sequence: CDR1 SGHTA, CDR2 FQGNSA. This CDR3 contains 15 residues. The V segment lost 1 base and the J segment 8 bases; nucleotides outside the gene matches: 7. CDR3 amino acids: CASSLDGTRSHEQFF. DNA for the CDR3: TGTGCCAGCAGCTTAGACGGGACTAGATCCCATGAGCAGTTCTTC.

This clone was counted a few times. This chain links TRBV28 with TRBJ1-4; possibly TRBD1 for D (5 bases). The CDR3 consists of 12 residues. Trimming stripped 8 bases from V and 5 bases from J, with 9 bases between. The germline CDR1 and CDR2 sequences are MDHEN and SYDVKM. CDR3 amino acids: CASSGGNEKLFF. The CDR3 DNA follows: TGTGCCAGCTCGGGGGGGAATGAAAAACTGTTTTTT.

The rearrangement uses TRBV5-4 and TRBJ2-1, with TRBD2 identical over 7 bases. Germline CDR1 and CDR2: SGHNT and YYREEE (reference sequence). Unmatched junction bases numbered 5, after V lost 1 base and J lost 7 bases. This CDR3 is built from 14 residues. CDR3 sequence (DNA): TGTGCCAGCAGCTTGACCGGGAGGAGGAATGAGCAGTTCTTC. Its protein is CASSLTGRRNEQFF.

This clone has only a few counts. This chain joins TRBV4-3 and TRBJ1-4, with D uncertain. There are 12 residues in the CDR3. The V end lost 0 bases, the J end lost 8 bases, and 4 bases lay between the germline ends. The V gene's germline CDR1 is LGHNA and CDR2 YSLEER. CDR3 DNA sequence: TGCGCCAGCAGCCAAGAGCGAGAAAAACTGTTTTTT. This translates into CASSQEREKLFF.

The V and J genes are TRBV27 and TRBJ2-7; 12 nucleotides line up with TRBD2. This CDR3 comprises 19 residues. The ends lost 5 bases at V and 3 bases at J; junction bases unmatched: 17. Germline V gene lookup returns CDR1 MNHEY and CDR2 SMNVEV (reference sequence). The chain's CDR3 is CASSAHSLAGGGGFYEQYF. The CDR3 nucleotides read TGTGCCAGCAGTGCCCACTCACTAGCGGGAGGCGGGGGGTTCTACGAGCAGTACTTC.

The chain links TRBV28 to TRBJ2-7, with 7 bases identical to TRBD1. V trimming: 2 bases; J trimming: 10 bases; junction bases outside the gene matches: 2. The CDR3 contains 11 residues. CDR1 and CDR2 from the germline V gene are MDHEN and SYDVKM. The chain's CDR3 is CASSLRTGQYF. The CDR3 DNA sequence: TGTGCCAGCAGTTTAAGGACAGGCCAGTACTTC.